The 14 T cell receptor beta chains presented below share a single source sample, sequenced in a study of cytomegalovirus exposure and HLA in healthy donors. The study ran its PCR with 60 Vbeta and 13 Jbeta primers. Sequenced by immunoSEQ multiplex PCR; TCRdb stores in-frame clones only, minus some. The data hold some 130,000 clones, with approximately 75% observed a single time. The material sequenced was PBMCs. These receptors all come from a man in his fifties in good health and CMV-seropositive.

The genes are TRBV6-1 and TRBJ2-2, with no clear D. In germline, CDR1 is MNHNS, CDR2 SASEGT. This CDR3 has 13 amino acids. Trimming pared 6 bases from V and 7 bases from J, leaving 12 bases between. The CDR3 loop is CASRTPNDGELFF. CDR3 in DNA: TGTGCCAGCAGGACTCCTAATGACGGGGAGCTGTTTTTT.

This clone was counted a single time. Mismatch with germline at one junction end may stem from a read error. V usage is TRBV6-5 and J usage is TRBJ1-6, with TRBD1 identical over 7 bases. Germline-derived CDR1 and CDR2 are MNHEY and SVGAGI. CDR3 length equals 16 residues. The CDR3 here is CASSYSGTANNSPFHF. The CDR3 DNA reads TGTGCCAGCAGTTACAGTGGGACAGCAAATAATTCACCCTTCCACTTT.

The V call is TRBV5-1, the J call TRBJ2-5; D perhaps matches TRBD1 (5 bases). Germline assignment: CDR1 SGHRS and CDR2 YFSETQ. Trimming removed 5 bases from V and 2 bases from J, with 10 bases in between. CDR3 length: 13 residues. CDR3 nucleotide sequence: TGCGCCAGCAGTTTCACAGGTCAAGAGACCCAGTACTTC. Translated: CASSFTGQETQYF.

The J gene is TRBJ2-7, the V gene TRBV11-2; 7 nucleotides align to TRBD2. The germline V gene encodes CDR1 SGHAT and CDR2 FQNNGV. With V trimmed by 4 bases and J by 6 bases, 12 bases remained unmatched. The CDR3 sequence is 15 residues long. In DNA, the CDR3 is TGTGCCAGCAGCTCCCAAGGCGGGAGAGTCGGCGAGCAGTACTTC. As protein: CASSSQGGRVGEQYF.

The V and J genes are TRBV2 and TRBJ2-1, with 10 bases fitting TRBD2. This CDR3 has 15 residues. CDR1 SNHLY and CDR2 FYNNEI come from the germline V gene. The V and J ends lost 7 bases and 10 bases, in that order; junction bases with no gene match: 13. CDR3 sequence (DNA): TGTGCCAGCAAGGAATTTAGCGGGGGGCGGGTAGAGCAGTTCTTC. Encoded protein: CASKEFSGGRVEQFF.

The chain carries TRBV5-6 and TRBJ1-4; D ambiguous. V dropped 2 bases and J dropped 1 base, with 6 bases sitting between them. Looked up from germline, CDR1 is SGHDT and CDR2 is YYEEEE. This CDR3 is 14 amino acids long. This CDR3 is CASSFGETNEKLFF. CDR3 sequence (DNA): TGTGCCAGCAGCTTCGGAGAAACTAATGAAAAACTGTTTTTT.

The rearrangement uses TRBV15 and TRBJ2-3; 7 nucleotides align to TRBD2. The CDR3 has 16 amino acids. Germline lookup yields CDR1 LNHNV and CDR2 YYDKDF (reference sequence). J was trimmed by 1 base and V by 3 bases; bases with no gene match: 7. CDR3 sequence (DNA): TGTGCCACCAGCAGGCCTTGGGGGAGGGGCACAGATACGCAGTATTTT. Protein product: CATSRPWGRGTDTQYF. Drawing the rest from reference TRBV15 and TRBJ2-3, the complete variable domain is DAMVIQNPRYQVTQFGKPVTLSCSQTLNHNVMYWYQQKSSQAPKLLFHYYDKDFNNEADTPDNFQSRRPNTSFCFLDIRSPGLGDTAMYLCATSRPWGRGTDTQYFGPGTRLTVL.

The CDR3 coding sequence is TGTGCCAGCAGTGAAGGGGACCCGGGACTCCAGCAGTTCTTC. This encodes CASSEGDPGLQQFF. V gene TRBV2 combines with J gene TRBJ2-1; a possible D gene is TRBD2 (6 bases). Per germline, CDR1 SNHLY and CDR2 FYNNEI. V lost 1 base, J lost 11 bases, and 15 bases lay in between. The CDR3 is 14 residues long.

Points on this clone: Relative to the germline gene, one junction end is altered; a read error may explain this. The chain has TRBV15 and TRBJ1-5; 8 bases are shared with TRBD1. The CDR3 is made up of 18 amino acids. CDR1 is LNHNV and CDR2 is YYDKDF in the germline V gene (reference sequence). The CDR3 nucleotides are TGTGCCACCAGCGGAGACGGACAGGGCACATTCGTAAATCAGCCCCAGCATTTT. It is translated as CATSGDGQGTFVNQPQHF.

This chain links TRBV11-2 with TRBJ1-2, with 7 bases fitting TRBD1. Germline trimming cut 1 base from V and 4 bases from J; bases unmatched to any gene: 6. Germline V gene sequence: CDR1 SGHAT, CDR2 FQNNGV. The length of the CDR3 is 15 residues. CDR3 bases: TGTGCCAGCAGCTTAGGACAGGGCAGAGCCTATGGCTACACCTTC. It yields the protein CASSLGQGRAYGYTF. The entire variable domain, with the rest obtained from reference TRBV11-2 and TRBJ1-2, is as follows: EAGVAQSPRYKIIEKRQSVAFWCNPISGHATLYWYQQILGQGPKLLIQFQNNGVVDDSQLPKDRFSAERLKGVDSTLKIQPAKLEDSAVYLCASSLGQGRAYGYTFGSGTRLTVV.

This clone showed up just a few times. The chain uses TRBV7-2 and TRBJ2-7, with 9 bases aligning to TRBD2. The CDR3 extends over 15 amino acids. From germline, CDR1 is SGHTA and CDR2 FQGNSA. V dropped 5 bases and J dropped 0; count of bases not matched to a gene: 5. The CDR3 DNA reads TGTGCCAGCAGCCCAGGACTAGCGCGCTCCTACGAGCAGTACTTC. This gives the protein CASSPGLARSYEQYF.

The gene calls are TRBV7-2 and TRBJ2-1; D is possibly TRBD2 (6 bases). This CDR3 has 16 amino acids. Trimming stripped 3 bases from V and 5 bases from J, with 17 bases between. The germline gives CDR1 SGHTA, CDR2 FQGNSA. The chain's CDR3 is CASSFGTPRGNNEQFF. The CDR3 DNA follows: TGTGCCAGCAGCTTTGGGACTCCCCGAGGAAACAATGAGCAGTTCTTC.

The rearrangement links TRBV9 to TRBJ1-3, with 9 bases identical to TRBD1. Trimming removed 4 bases from V and 5 bases from J; junction bases left unmatched: 4. CDR3 length: 14 amino acids. Germline CDR1 reads SGDLS; CDR2 reads YYNGEE. In DNA form, the CDR3 reads TGTGCCAGCAGCCCCGGACAGGGGAGAAACACCATATATTTT. Translating it yields CASSPGQGRNTIYF. Full variable domain (remainder filled in from reference TRBV9 and TRBJ1-3): DSGVTQTPKHLITATGQRVTLRCSPRSGDLSVYWYQQSLDQGLQFLIQYYNGEERAKGNILERFSAQQFPDLHSELNLSSLELGDSALYFCASSPGQGRNTIYFGEGSWLTVV.

The chain is built from TRBV5-4 and TRBJ2-6, with 7 bases lining up with TRBD1. V shed 4 bases and J 2 bases; nucleotides not matched to a gene: 3. CDR3 length: 15 amino acids. Germline values: CDR1 SGHNT, CDR2 YYREEE (reference sequence). For the CDR3, the DNA is TGTGCCAGCAGCCAGGGGACAGCTGGGGCCAACGTCCTGACTTTC. Its protein product is CASSQGTAGANVLTF.